This T cell receptor beta chain derives from a study of shared clonotypes between healthy human individuals. Findings and limits, study-wide: In the sorted subsets, rarefaction showed sequencing was incomplete despite large depth.

The CDR3 runs to 18 residues. V was trimmed by 3 bases and J by 2 bases, leaving 21 bases between them. Per the germline V gene, CDR1 is MGHRA and CDR2 is YSYEKL. In the naive CD8 group, cells lacked CD45RO and were positively selected for CCR7, so terminally differentiated effector memory CD45RA+ cells were left out. Comments on this clone: The antigen remains unidentified.

Sequencing was performed with immunoSEQ multiplex PCR; in TCRdb, only in-frame clones are kept and a portion is missing. The sample lists 1.5 million to 2.5 million clones; about 94% were seen once. Material: naive CD8+ T cells sorted from blood. This TCR was recovered from a young man in good health. The chain is built from TRBV4-1 and TRBJ2-3, with D tentatively TRBD1 or TRBD2 (6 bases each). The CDR3 nucleotides read TGCGCCAGCAGCCAGCTACGGGACCGTCGGGGGCTCACAGATACGCAGTATTTT. Its protein is CASSQLRDRRGLTDTQYF.